The clone carrying this TCR beta chain was detected once. The CDR3 consists of 16 residues. J was trimmed by 3 bases and V by 3 bases; bases with no gene match: 8. Per the germline V gene, CDR1 is MNHNS and CDR2 is SASEGT. This record belongs to a study of blood T cell repertoires in COVID-19. Sequencing used immunoSEQ multiplex PCR; TCRdb keeps in-frame clones, though not all of them. Altogether about 140,000 clones are present, roughly 86% being singletons, with the ten largest covering less than 0.95%. The chain uses TRBV6-1 and TRBJ1-3; the match to TRBD1 covers 7 bases. This sequence was found in a woman in her fifties or sixties with acute or convalescent COVID-19. Material for sequencing was peripheral blood. The DNA of the CDR3 is TGTGCCAGCAGTGACGGAGGACAGGCCTATGGAAACACCATATATTTT. Amino acid sequence: CASSDGGQAYGNTIYF.